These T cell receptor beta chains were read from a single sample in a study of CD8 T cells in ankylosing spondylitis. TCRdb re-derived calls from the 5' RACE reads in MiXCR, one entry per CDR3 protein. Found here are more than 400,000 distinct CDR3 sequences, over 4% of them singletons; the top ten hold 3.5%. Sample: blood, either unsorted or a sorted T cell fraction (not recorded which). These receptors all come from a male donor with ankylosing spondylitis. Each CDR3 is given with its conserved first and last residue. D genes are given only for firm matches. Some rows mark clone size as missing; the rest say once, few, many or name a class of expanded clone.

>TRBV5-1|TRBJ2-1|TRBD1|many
TGCGCCAGCAGCTTGGCCAGGGACAGTTTTTTTCACTACAATGAGCAGTTCTTC
CASSLARDSFFHYNEQFF
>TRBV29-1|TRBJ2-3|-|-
TGCAGCGTCCTTGAGAAGCGGTTCACAGATACGCAGTATTTT
CSVLEKRFTDTQYF
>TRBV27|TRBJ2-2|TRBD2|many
TGTGCCAGCAGTCGACTAGCAGATGGCAACACCGGGGAGCTGTTTTTT
CASSRLADGNTGELFF
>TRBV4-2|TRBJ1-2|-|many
TGTGCCAGCAGCTATACCGGGACCCCTGATGGCTACACCTTC
CASSYTGTPDGYTF
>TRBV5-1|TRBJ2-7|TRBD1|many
TGCGCCAGCAGGGGACAGACCACCTCCTACGAGCAGTACTTC
CASRGQTTSYEQYF
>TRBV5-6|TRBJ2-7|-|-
TGTGCCAGCCGTCTCTGGGGCACGTCCTACGAGCAGTACTTC
CASRLWGTSYEQYF
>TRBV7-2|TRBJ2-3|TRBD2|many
TGTGCCAGCAGCTTAGTCGCCGGGACTAGCGGGGATAGCACAGATACGCAGTATTTT
CASSLVAGTSGDSTDTQYF
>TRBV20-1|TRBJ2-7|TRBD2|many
TGCAGTGCTAGAGATTCCGCTAGCGGATACGAGCAGTACTTC
CSARDSASGYEQYF
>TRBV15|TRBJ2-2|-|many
TGTGCCACCAGCAGGGTCTTGACCGGGGAGCTGTTTTTT
CATSRVLTGELFF
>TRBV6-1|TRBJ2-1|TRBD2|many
TGTGCCAGCAGGCCCGGACTAGCGGGAGAGCAGTTCTTC
CASRPGLAGEQFF
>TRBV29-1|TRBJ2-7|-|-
TGCAGCGTTTACGAAAGGGACTCCTACGAGCAGTACTTC
CSVYERDSYEQYF
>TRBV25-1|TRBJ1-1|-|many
TGTGCCAGCAGTGATGATGAGTTCTCGGGGTCTGAAGCTTTCTTT
CASSDDEFSGSEAFF
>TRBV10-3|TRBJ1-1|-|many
TGTGCCATCAAGTCACAGGGTGGCCCGAACACTGAAGCTTTCTTT
CAIKSQGGPNTEAFF
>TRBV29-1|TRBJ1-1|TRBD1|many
TGCAGCGGGGGGACAGACGAAGCTTTCTTT
CSGGTDEAFF
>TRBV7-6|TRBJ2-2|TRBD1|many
TGTGCCAGCAGCCTAATGACAGGGAACGGGGAGCTGTTTTTT
CASSLMTGNGELFF